What follows are 11 T cell receptor beta chains derived from one specimen sequenced in a study of technical replicates of blood from a handful of donors. TCRdb keeps only in-frame clones here, not all; method: immunoSEQ multiplex PCR. The sample holds around 70,000 clones; just under 95% are singletons and the top ten take about 0.25%. The sample consisted of T cells isolated from PBMCs. These receptors were taken from a human donor in good health.

V gene TRBV27 combines with J gene TRBJ2-7; D unclear. Per the germline V gene, CDR1 is MNHEY and CDR2 is SMNVEV (reference sequence). V was shortened by 0 bases and J by 0 bases, with 6 bases between the two germline ends. The CDR3 length is 14 residues. The CDR3: CASSLSSGSYEQYF. CDR3 DNA: TGTGCCAGCAGTTTATCGAGTGGCTCCTACGAGCAGTACTTC.

The CDR3 region is CASSQGLAGGTTEAFF. The CDR3 nucleotides are TGTGCCAGCAGCCAAGGTCTAGCAGGGGGTACCACTGAAGCTTTCTTT. The rearrangement uses TRBV4-2 and TRBJ1-1, with 7 bases fitting TRBD1. After removal of 1 base from V and 4 bases from J, the junction contained 9 bases not matched to a gene. From germline, CDR1 is LGHNA and CDR2 YNFKEQ. This CDR3 comprises 16 residues.

V and J are TRBV28 and TRBJ1-5; the D is unclear. The CDR3 is 20 residues long. V shed 3 bases and J shed 0 bases, with 24 bases lying between them. Germline values: CDR1 MDHEN, CDR2 SYDVKM. CDR3 protein: CASSFFQVRSRLYSNQPQHF. CDR3 nucleotide sequence: TGTGCCAGCAGTTTTTTCCAAGTCCGATCCCGACTTTATAGCAATCAGCCCCAGCATTTT.

The genes are TRBV5-1 and TRBJ1-6; TRBD1 might be the D (5 bases). The germline gives CDR1 SGHRS, CDR2 YFSETQ. This CDR3 spans 16 amino acids. Trimming removed 2 bases from V and 7 bases from J, with 16 bases in between. The CDR3 nucleotides are TGCGCCAGCAGCTTAGGGCGACAGCTCACAAATTCACCCCTCCACTTT. Protein sequence: CASSLGRQLTNSPLHF.

The V call is TRBV27, the J call TRBJ1-2; possible D gene TRBD1, 5 bases. The length of the CDR3 is 13 residues. V was clipped by 8 bases and J by 6 bases, with 16 bases between them. Germline V gives CDR1 MNHEY, CDR2 SMNVEV (reference sequence). The CDR3, as DNA: TGTGCCAGCGCGCGGGGGGGGAAGGATGGCTACACCTTC. This encodes CASARGGKDGYTF.

The chain combines TRBV2 with TRBJ2-5; D possibly corresponds to TRBD2 (7 bases). CDR3 length: 14 amino acids. Germline V gives CDR1 SNHLY, CDR2 FYNNEI. V gave up 6 bases and J gave up 5 bases, with 16 bases separating them. The CDR3 sequence: CASSLGGGWETQYF. The CDR3 region has the DNA TGTGCCAGCAGCCTGGGGGGGGGCTGGGAGACCCAGTACTTC.

The chain carries TRBV28 and TRBJ1-2, with D unresolved. Trimming left V 1 base short and J 8 bases short, with 14 bases between. This CDR3 has 14 amino acids. Looked up from germline, CDR1 is MDHEN and CDR2 is SYDVKM. DNA of the CDR3: TGTGCCAGCAGTTTATCCCTCCGTCTCGGGGGCTACACCTTC. The encoded protein is CASSLSLRLGGYTF.

The V gene is TRBV7-9, the J gene TRBJ2-6; D is possibly TRBD1 (5 bases). This CDR3 has 15 residues. Looked up from germline, CDR1 is SEHNR and CDR2 is FQNEAQ (reference sequence). V was cut by 2 bases and J by 4 bases, with 9 bases left in between. CDR3 loop: CASSLQGTGANVLTF. Written as DNA, the CDR3 is TGTGCCAGCAGCTTACAGGGTACCGGGGCCAACGTCCTGACTTTC.

Notes on this clone: Additional DNA sequences in this sample encode the identical CDR3. The genes are TRBV5-1 and TRBJ1-2, with D possibly matching TRBD1 (6 bases). Germline CDR1 reads SGHRS; CDR2 reads YFSETQ. V gave up 2 bases and J gave up 2 bases, with 7 bases separating them. This CDR3 comprises 13 residues. Written as DNA, the CDR3 is TGCGCCAGCAGCTTAGGACAGAACTATGGCTACACCTTC. As protein: CASSLGQNYGYTF.

CDR3 in DNA: TGTGCCAGCAGCTTTAATGGACAGGGCCTCTACGAGCAGTACTTC. The encoded protein is CASSFNGQGLYEQYF. This sequence joins TRBV11-2 and TRBJ2-7; 8 positions agree with TRBD1. The CDR3 runs 15 residues. Germline V gene lookup returns CDR1 SGHAT and CDR2 FQNNGV. The ends lost 3 bases at V and 3 bases at J; junction bases unmatched: 7.

The chain has TRBV5-6 and TRBJ2-7, with D possibly matching TRBD2 (5 bases). The germline V and J ends were trimmed by 1 base and 3 bases, with 11 bases remaining between them. The CDR3 runs 14 residues. CDR1 and CDR2 (germline): SGHDT, YYEEEE. CDR3 region: CASSLRTGSYEQYF. The CDR3 DNA sequence: TGTGCCAGCAGCTTGCGGACTGGTAGCTACGAGCAGTACTTC.